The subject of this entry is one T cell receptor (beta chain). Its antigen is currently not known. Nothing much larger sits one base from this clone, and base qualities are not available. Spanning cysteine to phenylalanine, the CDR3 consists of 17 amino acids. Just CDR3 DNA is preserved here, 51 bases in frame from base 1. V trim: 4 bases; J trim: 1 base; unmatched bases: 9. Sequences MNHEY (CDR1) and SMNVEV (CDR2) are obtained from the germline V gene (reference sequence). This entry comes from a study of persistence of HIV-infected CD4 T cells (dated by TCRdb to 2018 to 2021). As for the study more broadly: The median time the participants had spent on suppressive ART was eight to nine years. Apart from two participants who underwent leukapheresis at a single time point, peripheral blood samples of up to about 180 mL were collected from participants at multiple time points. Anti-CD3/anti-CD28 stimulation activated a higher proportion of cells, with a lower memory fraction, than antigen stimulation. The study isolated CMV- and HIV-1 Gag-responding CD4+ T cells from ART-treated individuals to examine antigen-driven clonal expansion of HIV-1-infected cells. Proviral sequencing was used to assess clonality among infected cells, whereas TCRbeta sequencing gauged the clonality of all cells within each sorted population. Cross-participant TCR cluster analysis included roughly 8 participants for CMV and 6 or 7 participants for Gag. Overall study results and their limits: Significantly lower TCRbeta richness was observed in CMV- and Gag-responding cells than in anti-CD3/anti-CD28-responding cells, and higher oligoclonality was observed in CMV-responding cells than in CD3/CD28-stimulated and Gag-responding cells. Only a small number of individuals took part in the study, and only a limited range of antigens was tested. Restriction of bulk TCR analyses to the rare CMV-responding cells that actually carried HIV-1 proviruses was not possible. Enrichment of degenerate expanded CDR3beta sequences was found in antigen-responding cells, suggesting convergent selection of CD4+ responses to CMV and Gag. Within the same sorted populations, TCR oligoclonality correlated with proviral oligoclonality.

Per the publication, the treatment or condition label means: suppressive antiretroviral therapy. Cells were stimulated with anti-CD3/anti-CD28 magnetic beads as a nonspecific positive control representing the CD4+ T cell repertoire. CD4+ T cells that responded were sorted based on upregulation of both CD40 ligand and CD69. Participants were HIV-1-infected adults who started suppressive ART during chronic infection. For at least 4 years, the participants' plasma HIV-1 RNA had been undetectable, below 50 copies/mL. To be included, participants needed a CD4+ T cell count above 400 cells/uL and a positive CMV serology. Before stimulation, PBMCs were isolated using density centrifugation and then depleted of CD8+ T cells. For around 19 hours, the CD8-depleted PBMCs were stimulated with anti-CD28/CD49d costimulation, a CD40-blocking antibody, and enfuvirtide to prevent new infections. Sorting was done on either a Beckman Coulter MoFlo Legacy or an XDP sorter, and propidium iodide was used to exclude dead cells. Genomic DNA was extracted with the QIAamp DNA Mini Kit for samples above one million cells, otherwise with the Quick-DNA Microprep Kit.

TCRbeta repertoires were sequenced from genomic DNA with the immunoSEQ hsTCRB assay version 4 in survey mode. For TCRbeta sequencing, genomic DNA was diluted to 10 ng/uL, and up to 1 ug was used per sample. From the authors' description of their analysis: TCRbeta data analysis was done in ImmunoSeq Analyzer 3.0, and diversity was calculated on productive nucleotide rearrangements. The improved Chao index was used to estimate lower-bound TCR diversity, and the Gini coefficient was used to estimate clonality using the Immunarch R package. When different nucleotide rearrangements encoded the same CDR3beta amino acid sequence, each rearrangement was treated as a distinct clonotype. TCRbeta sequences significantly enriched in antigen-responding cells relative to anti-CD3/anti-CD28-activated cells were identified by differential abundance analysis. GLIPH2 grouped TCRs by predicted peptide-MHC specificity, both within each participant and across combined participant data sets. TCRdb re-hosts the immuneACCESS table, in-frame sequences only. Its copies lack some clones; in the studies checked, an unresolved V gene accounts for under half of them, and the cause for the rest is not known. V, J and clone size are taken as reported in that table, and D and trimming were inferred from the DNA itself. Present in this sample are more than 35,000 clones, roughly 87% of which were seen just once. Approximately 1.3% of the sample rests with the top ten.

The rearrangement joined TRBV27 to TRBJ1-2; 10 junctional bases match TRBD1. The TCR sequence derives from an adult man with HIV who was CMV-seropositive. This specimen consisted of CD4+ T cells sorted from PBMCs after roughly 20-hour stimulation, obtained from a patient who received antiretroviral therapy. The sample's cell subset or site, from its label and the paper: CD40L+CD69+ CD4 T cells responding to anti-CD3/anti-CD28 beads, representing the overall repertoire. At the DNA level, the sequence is TGTGCCAGCAGTTCTACCGGGACAGGGGCCGATAACTATGGCTACACCTTC. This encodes CASSSTGTGADNYGYTF.